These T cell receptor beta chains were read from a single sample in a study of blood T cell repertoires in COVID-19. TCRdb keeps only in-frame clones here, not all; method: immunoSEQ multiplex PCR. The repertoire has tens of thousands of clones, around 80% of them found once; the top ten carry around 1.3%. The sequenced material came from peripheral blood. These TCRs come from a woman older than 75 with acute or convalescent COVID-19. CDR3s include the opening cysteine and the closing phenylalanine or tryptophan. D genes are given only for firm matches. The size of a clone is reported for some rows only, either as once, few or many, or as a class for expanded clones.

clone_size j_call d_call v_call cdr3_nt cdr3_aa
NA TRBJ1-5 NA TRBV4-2 TGTGCCAGCAGCCAGGGAGACGGTGATCAGCCCCAGCATTTT CASSQGDGDQPQHF
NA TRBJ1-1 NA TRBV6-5 TGTGCCAGCAGTTCCCCAAAGAACACTGAAGCTTTCTTT CASSSPKNTEAFF
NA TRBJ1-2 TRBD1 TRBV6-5 TGTGCCAGCAGTTTGGCGGGACAGGGATATGGCTACACCTTC CASSLAGQGYGYTF
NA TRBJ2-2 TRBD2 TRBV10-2 TGCGCCAGCAGTGACGTGGGGACTAGCGGGCTCCGGGGCGGGGAGCTGTTTTTT CASSDVGTSGLRGGELFF
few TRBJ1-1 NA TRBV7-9 TGTGCCAGCAGCTCAGACAGCCTTGAAGCTTTCTTT CASSSDSLEAFF
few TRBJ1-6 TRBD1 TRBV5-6 TGTGCCAGCAGCTCTCTAGGGACAGGGGATAATTCACCCCTCCACTTT CASSSLGTGDNSPLHF
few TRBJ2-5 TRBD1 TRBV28 TGTGCCAGCAGACACAAATCGACAGGGAGAGGAGAGACCCAGTACTTC CASRHKSTGRGETQYF
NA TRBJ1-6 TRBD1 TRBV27 TGTGCCAGCAGTCTATCGCCCGGGACAGTCTATAATTCACCCCTCCACTTT CASSLSPGTVYNSPLHF
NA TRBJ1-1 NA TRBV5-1 TGCGCCAGCAGCGACCAAACAGGGAACACTGAAGCTTTCTTT CASSDQTGNTEAFF
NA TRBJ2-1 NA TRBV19 TGTGCCAGTAGTATTAATATTTACAATGAGCAGTTCTTC CASSINIYNEQFF
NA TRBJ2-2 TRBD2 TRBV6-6 TGTGCCAGCAGCAGACTAGCGGGGTCCTCCGGGGAGCTGTTTTTT CASSRLAGSSGELFF
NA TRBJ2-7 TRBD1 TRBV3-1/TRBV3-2 TGTGCCAGCGGCCAAGATCTGCGTCAGGGGGCCTACGAGCAGTACTTC CASGQDLRQGAYEQYF
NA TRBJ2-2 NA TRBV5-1 TGCGCCAGCAGCTTGGGGGAGCCCCCCGGGGAGCTGTTTTTT CASSLGEPPGELFF
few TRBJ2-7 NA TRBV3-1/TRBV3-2 TGTGCCAGCAGCCAAGAAAAAAGGGGGGGAAAAAAACCCGGTGGAGGGATCGGGATTGGGGAGCAGTACTTC CASSQEKRGGKKPGGGIGIGEQYF
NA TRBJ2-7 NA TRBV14 TGTGCCAGCGCTCAGGTAACCTACGAGCAGTACTTC CASAQVTYEQYF
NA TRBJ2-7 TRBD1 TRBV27 TGTGCCAGCAGTTTGACAGGGGGCGAGCAGTACTTC CASSLTGGEQYF
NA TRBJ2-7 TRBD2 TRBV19 TGTGCCAGTAGTCCCGACTCTAGCGGGATGGGTTACGAGCAGTACTTC CASSPDSSGMGYEQYF
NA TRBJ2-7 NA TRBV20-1 TGCAGTGCTTACCTAACTTACGAGCAGTACTTC CSAYLTYEQYF
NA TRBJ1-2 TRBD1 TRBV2 TGTGCCAGCAGTGCTGGGGGACAGGGAATACAGGGCTACACCTTC CASSAGGQGIQGYTF
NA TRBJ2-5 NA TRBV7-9 TGTGCCAGCAGCTTAATTTCTGAGACCCAGTACTTC CASSLISETQYF
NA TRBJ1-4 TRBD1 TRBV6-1 TGTGCCAGCAGTGAGGGGACAGGGAATGAAAAACTGTTTTTT CASSEGTGNEKLFF
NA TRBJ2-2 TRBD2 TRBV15 TGTGCCACCAGCAGAGATCGAGCGGGAGGGCCGACCGGGGAGCTGTTTTTT CATSRDRAGGPTGELFF
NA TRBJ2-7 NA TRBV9 TGTGCCAGCAGCGTCGGACAGAGCAGCGCCTACGAGCAGTACTTC CASSVGQSSAYEQYF
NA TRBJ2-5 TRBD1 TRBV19 TGTGCCAGTAGTGACTCAGGGGGCCTCCAAGAGACCCAGTACTTC CASSDSGGLQETQYF
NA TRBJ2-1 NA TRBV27 TGTGCCAGCAGTCTCATTTTAAGGGGGATACAGTACAATGAGCAGTTCTTC CASSLILRGIQYNEQFF
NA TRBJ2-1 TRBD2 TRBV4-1 TGCGCCAGCTCCGTAGCGGGAGGAGGTTTCTCGGGCAATGAGCAGTTCTTC CASSVAGGGFSGNEQFF
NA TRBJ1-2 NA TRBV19 TGTGCCAGTACCCCTCGGCGGGGGAACTATGGCTACACCTTC CASTPRRGNYGYTF
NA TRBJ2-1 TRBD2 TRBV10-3 TGTGCCATCAGTGAGTCCGAGAGCGGGGGGGCCGAGAATGAGCAGTTCTTC CAISESESGGAENEQFF
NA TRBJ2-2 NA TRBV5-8 TGTGCCAGCAGCTTTCGACAGAGGAACACCGGGGAGCTGTTTTTT CASSFRQRNTGELFF
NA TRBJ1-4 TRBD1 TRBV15 TGTGCCACCAGCCAGGACAGGGGAATTTATGAAAAACTGTTTTTT CATSQDRGIYEKLFF
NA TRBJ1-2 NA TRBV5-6 TGTGCCAGCAGCGCCGGGACACTTACCTATGGCTACACCTTC CASSAGTLTYGYTF
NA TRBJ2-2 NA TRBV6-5 TGTGCCAGCAGGGGAGTTAGGGACACCGGGGAGCTGTTTTTT CASRGVRDTGELFF
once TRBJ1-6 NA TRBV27 TGTGCCAGCAGTGTAGATAGGAGCTCCTATAATTCACCCCTCCACTTT CASSVDRSSYNSPLHF
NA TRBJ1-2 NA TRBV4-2 TGTGCCAGCAGCCAAGAGAGGGAAAATGGCTACACCTTC CASSQERENGYTF
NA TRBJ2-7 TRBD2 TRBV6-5 TGTGCCAGCTCTCCTTTAGCGGGGCGCCCCTACGAGCAGTACTTC CASSPLAGRPYEQYF
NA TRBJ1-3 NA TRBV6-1 TGTGCCAGCAGTGAAGCCCTCTCGTTTGCGGACACCATATATTTT CASSEALSFADTIYF
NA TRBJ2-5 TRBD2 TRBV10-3 TGTGCCATCAGTGATCCGACTAGCTTCAAAGAGACCCAGTACTTC CAISDPTSFKETQYF
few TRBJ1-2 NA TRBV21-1 TGTGCCAGCAGCAAGTCAGGGGGCCATGGCTACACCTTC CASSKSGGHGYTF
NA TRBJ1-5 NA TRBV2 TGTGCCAGCACCTCAGGTCCCCCCTCGATTCAGCCCCAGCATTTT CASTSGPPSIQPQHF
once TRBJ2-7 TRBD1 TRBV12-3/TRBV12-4 TGTGCCAGCAGCCATGGACAGGGCTACGAGCAGTACTTC CASSHGQGYEQYF
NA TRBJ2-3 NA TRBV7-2 TGTGCCAGCAAGGCGGGGCCATCTAGCACAGATACGCAGTATTTT CASKAGPSSTDTQYF
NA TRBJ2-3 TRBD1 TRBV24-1 TGTGCCACCAGTGACCCCGGGACAGGCACAGATACGCAGTATTTT CATSDPGTGTDTQYF